These T cell receptor beta chains were read from a single sample in a study of PD-1 blockade in classical Hodgkin lymphoma. Method: immunoSEQ multiplex PCR; TCRdb's copy keeps in-frame clones and lacks some. The repertoire holds about 93,000 clones, 85% to 95% seen once, with under 3% in the top ten. Specimen: peripheral blood mononuclear cells (PBMCs), collected before the second cycle of nivolumab. The receptors shown here come from a human donor with classical Hodgkin lymphoma. Both conserved end residues are part of each CDR3. The order of the fields is D gene, V gene, clone size, J gene, CDR3 DNA, CDR3 protein. A D gene is named only where the DNA matches it firmly. Rows give clone size only sometimes, using once, few, many, or a class for an expanded clone.

d_call: NA
v_call: TRBV15
clone_size: once
j_call: TRBJ1-2
cdr3_nt: TGTGCCACCAGCAGAGATCTGAGGCATCACTATGGCTACACCTTC
cdr3_aa: CATSRDLRHHYGYTF

d_call: TRBD1
v_call: TRBV6-6
clone_size: NA
j_call: TRBJ1-2
cdr3_nt: TGTGCCAGCAGTTACGGCCGGGACAGATCTTACTATGGCTACACCTTC
cdr3_aa: CASSYGRDRSYYGYTF

d_call: NA
v_call: TRBV16
clone_size: NA
j_call: TRBJ1-1
cdr3_nt: TGTGCCAGCAGCCGCTCCCCATGGGAGGGGTCGGGGATGAACACTGAAGCTTTCTTT
cdr3_aa: CASSRSPWEGSGMNTEAFF

d_call: NA
v_call: TRBV19
clone_size: few
j_call: TRBJ1-1
cdr3_nt: TGTGCCAGTAGTATCAACAGCCTAACGAACACTGAAGCTTTCTTT
cdr3_aa: CASSINSLTNTEAFF

d_call: NA
v_call: TRBV6-5
clone_size: NA
j_call: TRBJ2-3
cdr3_nt: TGTGCCAGCAGTTATCAAGGCGAGGGGCTAGATACGCAGTATTTT
cdr3_aa: CASSYQGEGLDTQYF

d_call: NA
v_call: TRBV13
clone_size: NA
j_call: TRBJ2-1
cdr3_nt: TGTGCCAGCAGCTTAGGCCGGCGACCCTACAATGAGCAGTTCTTC
cdr3_aa: CASSLGRRPYNEQFF

d_call: NA
v_call: TRBV30
clone_size: NA
j_call: TRBJ1-2
cdr3_nt: TGTGCCTGGAGTGTAATGGACACGGCCTCCTATGGCTACACCTTC
cdr3_aa: CAWSVMDTASYGYTF

d_call: NA
v_call: TRBV7-9
clone_size: NA
j_call: TRBJ1-4
cdr3_nt: TGTGCCAGCAGCTTACCCCCAGGGAGGGCTAATGAAAAACTGTTTTTT
cdr3_aa: CASSLPPGRANEKLFF

d_call: NA
v_call: TRBV6-1
clone_size: NA
j_call: TRBJ1-1
cdr3_nt: TGTGCCAGCACCCGGGCGGGGGCGACTGAAGCTTTCTTT
cdr3_aa: CASTRAGATEAFF

d_call: NA
v_call: TRBV19
clone_size: NA
j_call: TRBJ1-5
cdr3_nt: TGTGCCAGTAGTCCCCAAGCGGCCCAGGCAGGTCAGCCCCAGCATTTT
cdr3_aa: CASSPQAAQAGQPQHF

d_call: TRBD1
v_call: TRBV4-1
clone_size: NA
j_call: TRBJ1-5
cdr3_nt: TGCGCCAGCAGCCGGACAGGGGCCAATCAGCCCCAGCATTTT
cdr3_aa: CASSRTGANQPQHF

d_call: NA
v_call: TRBV7-6
clone_size: NA
j_call: TRBJ1-5
cdr3_nt: TGTGCCAGCAGCTTAGAGGGCGGGGGCCGAGGCAATCAGCCCCAGCATTTT
cdr3_aa: CASSLEGGGRGNQPQHF

d_call: NA
v_call: TRBV13
clone_size: NA
j_call: TRBJ2-2
cdr3_nt: TGTGCCAGCAGCTTATCGCCAGGGTCGGTCACCGGGGAGCTGTTTTTT
cdr3_aa: CASSLSPGSVTGELFF

d_call: NA
v_call: TRBV5-6
clone_size: NA
j_call: TRBJ1-2
cdr3_nt: TGTGCCAGCAGCTTGTGGCAGGGTGGCTACACCTTC
cdr3_aa: CASSLWQGGYTF

d_call: NA
v_call: TRBV21-1
clone_size: NA
j_call: TRBJ1-2
cdr3_nt: TGTGCCAGCAGCAAAGACAGGGACTCTAACTATGGCTACACCTTC
cdr3_aa: CASSKDRDSNYGYTF

d_call: NA
v_call: TRBV4-1
clone_size: few
j_call: TRBJ1-5
cdr3_nt: TGCGCCAGCAGCCAAGATGATCCCTGGACAGAGAATCAGCCCCAGCATTTT
cdr3_aa: CASSQDDPWTENQPQHF

d_call: NA
v_call: TRBV28
clone_size: once
j_call: TRBJ1-1
cdr3_nt: TGTGCCAGCAGTGGAAAAGCGGGGGAAGCTTTCTTT
cdr3_aa: CASSGKAGEAFF

d_call: TRBD1
v_call: TRBV5-6
clone_size: NA
j_call: TRBJ1-2
cdr3_nt: TGTGCCAGCAGCTCCCCAGGGGGTTACTATGGCTACACCTTC
cdr3_aa: CASSSPGGYYGYTF

d_call: NA
v_call: TRBV30
clone_size: NA
j_call: TRBJ1-4
cdr3_nt: TGTGCCTGGAGTGTATCGTATGAAAAACTGTTTTTT
cdr3_aa: CAWSVSYEKLFF

d_call: TRBD1
v_call: TRBV5-6
clone_size: NA
j_call: TRBJ2-7
cdr3_nt: TGTGCCAGCAGTCGGACAGGGGGAATCTCCTACGAGCAGTACTTC
cdr3_aa: CASSRTGGISYEQYF

d_call: NA
v_call: TRBV11-3
clone_size: once
j_call: TRBJ2-3
cdr3_nt: TGTGCCAGCAGCCAAGGGGGGGCTGTAACAGATACGCAGTATTTT
cdr3_aa: CASSQGGAVTDTQYF

d_call: TRBD2
v_call: TRBV9
clone_size: NA
j_call: TRBJ2-3
cdr3_nt: TGTGCCAGCAGCCCATCGCCTCGACTAGCGGCTAGCACAGATACGCAGTATTTT
cdr3_aa: CASSPSPRLAASTDTQYF

d_call: NA
v_call: TRBV7-6
clone_size: NA
j_call: TRBJ2-5
cdr3_nt: TGTGCCAGCAGCTTAGAGATAGGGGAGCAAGAGACCCAGTACTTC
cdr3_aa: CASSLEIGEQETQYF

d_call: NA
v_call: TRBV6-1
clone_size: NA
j_call: TRBJ2-5
cdr3_nt: TGTGCCAGCAGTACCCAGTACTTC
cdr3_aa: CASSTQYF

d_call: NA
v_call: TRBV21-1
clone_size: NA
j_call: TRBJ1-3
cdr3_nt: TGTGCCAGCAGCAAAGGGACAGAGTCAAGCTCTGGAAACACCATATATTTT
cdr3_aa: CASSKGTESSSGNTIYF

d_call: NA
v_call: TRBV30
clone_size: NA
j_call: TRBJ1-4
cdr3_nt: TGTGCCTGGAGTCCAGAGACAGGACTTTATGAAAAACTGTTTTTT
cdr3_aa: CAWSPETGLYEKLFF

d_call: NA
v_call: TRBV10-1
clone_size: once
j_call: TRBJ2-5
cdr3_nt: TGCGCCAGCAGTCAGCCCGGAGAGGCCAGCGAGACCCAGTACTTC
cdr3_aa: CASSQPGEASETQYF

d_call: NA
v_call: TRBV28
clone_size: NA
j_call: TRBJ2-2
cdr3_nt: TGTGCCAGCAGTTTAAGAAACAGGGCCGGGGAGCTGTTTTTT
cdr3_aa: CASSLRNRAGELFF

d_call: NA
v_call: TRBV7-2
clone_size: NA
j_call: TRBJ2-5
cdr3_nt: TGTGCCAGCAGCTCAAGGGGGGGAGGGGCTCAAGAGACCCAGTACTTC
cdr3_aa: CASSSRGGGAQETQYF

d_call: TRBD1
v_call: TRBV7-6
clone_size: NA
j_call: TRBJ2-2
cdr3_nt: TGTGCCAGCAGCGCCCGACAGGGGGCAGGCACCGGGGAGCTGTTTTTT
cdr3_aa: CASSARQGAGTGELFF

d_call: NA
v_call: TRBV27
clone_size: NA
j_call: TRBJ2-5
cdr3_nt: TGTGCCAGCAGTTTATCGAGGGCAGAAGAGACCCAGTACTTC
cdr3_aa: CASSLSRAEETQYF

d_call: NA
v_call: TRBV5-1
clone_size: NA
j_call: TRBJ1-1
cdr3_nt: TGCGCCAGCAGCTTGGAGTCCGGCGGCACTGAAGCTTTCTTT
cdr3_aa: CASSLESGGTEAFF

d_call: NA
v_call: TRBV6-1
clone_size: NA
j_call: TRBJ2-2
cdr3_nt: TGTGCCTCCAGGGGTCTGAACACCGGGGAGCTGTTTTTT
cdr3_aa: CASRGLNTGELFF

d_call: TRBD2
v_call: TRBV5-1
clone_size: NA
j_call: TRBJ2-1
cdr3_nt: TGCGCCAGCAGCTCGACCACCGGGACTAGCGGGAGGTTGTCCTACAATGAGCAGTTCTTC
cdr3_aa: CASSSTTGTSGRLSYNEQFF

d_call: TRBD2
v_call: TRBV7-2
clone_size: NA
j_call: TRBJ2-5
cdr3_nt: TGTGCCAGCAGCCACGGAGACGGACTAGCGGTCCAAGAGACCCAGTACTTC
cdr3_aa: CASSHGDGLAVQETQYF

d_call: TRBD1
v_call: TRBV2
clone_size: NA
j_call: TRBJ1-1
cdr3_nt: TGTGCCAGCAGTGACGACAGGGACGGGCCGATGAACACTGAAGCTTTCTTT
cdr3_aa: CASSDDRDGPMNTEAFF

d_call: NA
v_call: TRBV5-1
clone_size: NA
j_call: TRBJ1-4
cdr3_nt: TGCGCCAGCAGCTTGGCCCAGTCAGCGGATGAAAAACTGTTTTTT
cdr3_aa: CASSLAQSADEKLFF

d_call: NA
v_call: TRBV7-3
clone_size: NA
j_call: TRBJ1-1
cdr3_nt: TGTGCCAGCAGCTTAGGAGGAAGTGAAGCTTTCTTT
cdr3_aa: CASSLGGSEAFF

d_call: TRBD1
v_call: TRBV28
clone_size: NA
j_call: TRBJ2-1
cdr3_nt: TGTGCCAGCAGTTTGCTGGGGACAGGGGTAGAGCAGTTCTTC
cdr3_aa: CASSLLGTGVEQFF

d_call: NA
v_call: TRBV28
clone_size: NA
j_call: TRBJ2-7
cdr3_nt: TGTGCCAGCAGATACAACTACGAGCAGTACTTC
cdr3_aa: CASRYNYEQYF

d_call: NA
v_call: TRBV7-2
clone_size: NA
j_call: TRBJ2-1
cdr3_nt: TGTGCCAGCAGCTTAGTGGGGTTAGGACTAAGGGAGCAGTTCTTC
cdr3_aa: CASSLVGLGLREQFF

d_call: NA
v_call: TRBV7-6
clone_size: NA
j_call: TRBJ2-7
cdr3_nt: TGTGCCAGCAGCTTAGCGCTCGGATCGGGGTACGAGCAGTACTTC
cdr3_aa: CASSLALGSGYEQYF

d_call: NA
v_call: TRBV28
clone_size: NA
j_call: TRBJ2-3
cdr3_nt: TGTGCCAGCAGTCCAAGGGGGTACGGCACAGATACGCAGTATTTT
cdr3_aa: CASSPRGYGTDTQYF

d_call: NA
v_call: TRBV28
clone_size: NA
j_call: TRBJ1-4
cdr3_nt: TGTGCCTCAGGCCGAGCAACTAATGAAAAACTGTTTTTT
cdr3_aa: CASGRATNEKLFF

d_call: NA
v_call: TRBV27
clone_size: once
j_call: TRBJ2-7
cdr3_nt: TGTGCCAGCAGCCCCGGCCGCTACGAGCAGTACTTC
cdr3_aa: CASSPGRYEQYF

d_call: NA
v_call: TRBV28
clone_size: once
j_call: TRBJ2-1
cdr3_nt: TGTGCCAGCAGTTTGATGACGGTGAACGAGCAGTTCTTC
cdr3_aa: CASSLMTVNEQFF

d_call: NA
v_call: TRBV5-1
clone_size: NA
j_call: TRBJ2-3
cdr3_nt: TGCGCCAGCAGCTTCGGGTCTTCGGCAGATACGCAGTATTTT
cdr3_aa: CASSFGSSADTQYF

d_call: NA
v_call: TRBV27
clone_size: NA
j_call: TRBJ1-4
cdr3_nt: TGTGCCAGCAGTCTGCACAGGGAGACGATTGAAAAACTGTTTTTT
cdr3_aa: CASSLHRETIEKLFF

d_call: NA
v_call: TRBV6-5
clone_size: NA
j_call: TRBJ1-1
cdr3_nt: TGTGCCAGCAGTCTCGACGGAATGAACACTGAAGCTTTCTTT
cdr3_aa: CASSLDGMNTEAFF

d_call: NA
v_call: TRBV19
clone_size: NA
j_call: TRBJ1-5
cdr3_nt: TGTGCCAGTAGTATAGCCTGGGGGGAGGAGCAGCCCCAGCATTTT
cdr3_aa: CASSIAWGEEQPQHF

d_call: TRBD1
v_call: TRBV7-9
clone_size: NA
j_call: TRBJ2-3
cdr3_nt: TGTGCCAGCAGCCCGGACAGGGGAAGTTTGGTTGATACGCAGTATTTT
cdr3_aa: CASSPDRGSLVDTQYF

d_call: NA
v_call: TRBV7-9
clone_size: NA
j_call: TRBJ1-2
cdr3_nt: TGTGCCAGCACGGTAACCACTTTGGACAGAACTAACTATGGCTACACCTTC
cdr3_aa: CASTVTTLDRTNYGYTF